This record covers a single TCR beta chain. Patients from Seattle were sampled longitudinally, starting during active infection. Study processing details: Estimation of nucleated cell counts relied on the amplification of reference gene primers. Generated by immunoSEQ multiplex PCR, the TCRdb table keeps only in-frame clones and is missing some. Clonal size and the V and J genes are those of that table, whereas D and trimming came from the DNA. Seen here are around 190,000 clones, about 88% observed once, and the top ten hold 15% to 20%. Germline assignment: CDR1 LGHNA and CDR2 YNFKEQ. The CDR3 spans 15 residues. V was clipped by 0 bases and J by 1 base; unmatched bases: 1. This entry comes from a study of blood T cell repertoires in COVID-19. Study context: Samples representing acute and convalescent COVID-19 were sourced from the United States, Italy and Spain. From T cells, B-cell-depleted T cells, or PBMCs came the material, which was cDNA or gDNA.

Input material: peripheral blood. The TCR sequence derives from a middle-aged man with COVID-19, enrolled during active disease. This chain uses TRBV4-2 with TRBJ2-5; 8 nucleotides agree with TRBD2. CDR3 DNA sequence: TGTGCCAGCAGCCAAGACCGGGGGGGCCAAGAGACCCAGTACTTC. The encoded protein is CASSQDRGGQETQYF.